This is a list of T cell receptor beta chains from one sample in a study of T cells in Graves' hyperthyroidism and ophthalmopathy. TCRdb re-derived calls from the multiplex PCR reads in MiXCR, one entry per CDR3 protein. The data contain about 210,000 distinct CDR3 sequences, over 15% of them singletons. The sequencing sample was made of blood. These receptors all stem from a man aged 50 or older with Graves' hyperthyroidism. Both conserved end residues are part of each CDR3. A D gene is named only where the DNA matches it firmly. The size of a clone is reported for some rows only, either as once, few or many, or as a class for expanded clones.

D gene	V gene	J gene	clone size	CDR3 DNA	CDR3 protein
-	TRBV27	TRBJ2-7	many	TGTGCCAGCAGTTTATCTGGTACCGCATCCTACGAGCAGTACTTC	CASSLSGTASYEQYF
-	TRBV5-1	TRBJ1-5	-	TGCGCCAGCAGCTTGGAAGTTGGGTCTCAGCCCCAGCATTTT	CASSLEVGSQPQHF
TRBD1	TRBV11-2	TRBJ2-1	many	TGTGCCAGCAGCTTACTCCACGGACAGGGCTACAATGAGCAGTTCTTC	CASSLLHGQGYNEQFF
TRBD2	TRBV5-1	TRBJ2-3	-	TGCGCCAGCAGCCGCCATCCGACCGGACTAGCGGGAGGGGAAGATACGCAGTATTTT	CASSRHPTGLAGGEDTQYF
-	TRBV7-8	TRBJ2-1	many	TGTGCCAGCAGCTTAATGGGCGGAGCCTACAATGAGCAGTTCTTC	CASSLMGGAYNEQFF
-	TRBV2	TRBJ1-5	many	TGTGCCAGCAGTCAGACTAATAGCAATCAGCCCCAGCATTTT	CASSQTNSNQPQHF
-	TRBV20-1	TRBJ2-2	-	TGCAGTGCTAGAGATGCAAAGAGCGGCAACACCGGGGAGCTGTTTTTT	CSARDAKSGNTGELFF
TRBD2	TRBV5-8	TRBJ2-7	few	TGTGCCAGCAGCTTGGAAGCGGGGTACGAGCAGTACTTC	CASSLEAGYEQYF
-	TRBV5-4	TRBJ2-3	few	TGTGCCAGCAGCTTGGGTACGGGAGGCAGGGGAGATACGCAGTATTTT	CASSLGTGGRGDTQYF
TRBD1	TRBV5-5	TRBJ2-7	many	TGTGCCAGCAGCGTGACAGGGTCACCCGGGTACGAGCAGTACTTC	CASSVTGSPGYEQYF
TRBD2	TRBV3-1	TRBJ2-7	many	TGTGCCAGCAGCCAAGGGTGGACTAGCGGGAGTATCTACGAGCAGTACTTC	CASSQGWTSGSIYEQYF
-	TRBV2	TRBJ2-1	many	TGTGCCAGCAGTGAAGCCGGGGACCCGTACAATGAGCAGTTCTTC	CASSEAGDPYNEQFF
TRBD1	TRBV6-1	TRBJ1-2	many	TGTGCCAGCAGACCTATTACAGGGGGCAACTATGGCTACACCTTC	CASRPITGGNYGYTF
TRBD2	TRBV11-1	TRBJ2-7	-	TGTGCCAGCAGCCTGGGGACTAGCGGGAGTGGCGAGCAGTACTTC	CASSLGTSGSGEQYF
-	TRBV27	TRBJ2-7	many	TGTGCCAGCAGTTTACAAGGGAGTGGCGAGCAGTACTTC	CASSLQGSGEQYF
-	TRBV5-1	TRBJ2-5	-	TGCGCCAGCACCGGAGGGGACGGGCAAGAGACCCAGTACTTC	CASTGGDGQETQYF
-	TRBV3-1	TRBJ2-7	few	TGTGCCAGCAGCCAAGTGAACGGGAGCTCCTACGAGCAGTACTTC	CASSQVNGSSYEQYF
TRBD1	TRBV2	TRBJ2-5	-	TGTGCCAGCAGTGGGTACTCGGACAGGGGAGAGACCCAGTACTTC	CASSGYSDRGETQYF
TRBD2	TRBV5-1	TRBJ2-3	few	TGCGCCAGCAGCTCTAGCGGGGACAGCACAGATACGCAGTATTTT	CASSSSGDSTDTQYF
-	TRBV15	TRBJ2-1	many	TGTGCCACCAGCAGAGATTTAGGGAAAACGGCAGGCTACAATGAGCAGTTCTTC	CATSRDLGKTAGYNEQFF
-	TRBV11-2	TRBJ2-7	once	TGTGCCAGCAGCTTGACTTCAACTTCTAGCTCCTACGAGCAGTACTTC	CASSLTSTSSSYEQYF
TRBD1	TRBV28	TRBJ1-1	-	TGTGCCAGCGGACGCGGCGGGACAGGGGATAGGGTGGGAGCTTTCTTT	CASGRGGTGDRVGAFF
TRBD2	TRBV10-1	TRBJ2-2	few	TGCGCCAGCAGTTCGGGACTAGCGGGAGAAACCGGGGAGCTGTTTTTT	CASSSGLAGETGELFF
TRBD2	TRBV3-1	TRBJ2-5	-	TGTGCCAGCAGCAATTTAGCGGGAGAAGAGACCCAGTACTTC	CASSNLAGEETQYF
-	TRBV27	TRBJ2-3	-	TGTGCCAGCAGTAGACAGTGGACTAGCACAGATACGCAGTATTTT	CASSRQWTSTDTQYF
-	TRBV28	TRBJ2-3	many	TGTGGGACGAAGAAGGGCTCCACAGATACGCAGTATTTT	CGTKKGSTDTQYF